This record concerns one T cell receptor beta chain sequence. Antigen unknown. The data belong to a study of CD8 T cell repertoires and HIV-1 epitope variants. Whole-study context: Controls included no peptide, Ebola AY9 epitope, and a CMV, EBV, flu pool. An uncultured baseline aliquot held 1M T cells.

The repertoire was sequenced with immunoSEQ multiplex PCR; TCRdb's copy has only in-frame clones and lacks some. The table lists some 5,100 clones, approximately 70% of them singletons. CDR1 MNHNS and CDR2 SASEGT come from the germline V gene. The CDR3 runs to 12 residues. Trimming left V 2 bases short and J 4 bases short, with 6 bases between. The sequenced sample consisted of cultured CD8+ T cells derived from PBMCs. The gene calls are TRBV6-1 and TRBJ2-7; D ambiguous. This TCR was recovered from a male donor with HIV. CDR3 coding DNA: TGTGCCAGCAGTGAATCCTCATACGAGCAGTACTTC. Translation gives CASSESSYEQYF.